This T cell receptor beta chain appears in the sequencing data of a study of blood T cell repertoires in COVID-19. This CDR3 contains 14 residues. Germline V gives CDR1 LNHDA, CDR2 SQIVND (reference sequence). The ends were cut back, 3 bases at V and 6 bases at J, with 14 bases in the middle. Only in-frame clones appear in the TCRdb table, and some are missing; sequencing was by immunoSEQ multiplex PCR. The sample contains about 410,000 clones, around 92% of which appear only once. The sample holds one count of this clone. The source is a woman in her thirties who had recovered from COVID-19. The V and J genes are TRBV19 and TRBJ1-1; no reliable D call. The sequencing sample was made of PBMCs or T cells enriched from blood (not recorded which). The CDR3 reads CASSIRAPRAEAFF. The CDR3 DNA reads TGTGCCAGTAGTATCCGCGCCCCGAGGGCTGAAGCTTTCTTT.